The next 5 T cell receptor beta chains were all read from a single sample in a study of T cells after yellow fever vaccination. A single record per CDR3 protein comes from TCRdb applying MiXCR to the 5' RACE reads. The data show fewer than 500,000 distinct CDR3 sequences, over 15% seen once. Sequenced material: PBMCs, taken before the yellow fever booster vaccination. The receptors originated from a man aged 18 to 29 who received the YFV17D yellow fever vaccine.

The chain is built from TRBV7-8 and TRBJ1-2; possible D gene TRBD1, 5 bases. This CDR3 has 14 residues. V dropped 1 base and J dropped 8 bases, with 14 bases sitting between them. Germline CDR1 and CDR2: SGHVS and FQNEAQ. CDR3 sequence reads: CASSLGGTVEGYTF. The CDR3 nucleotides are TGTGCCAGCAGCTTAGGAGGGACTGTGGAGGGCTACACCTTC.

This clonotype was seen a few times. This chain links TRBV18 with TRBJ1-1, with D unclear. The germline V and J ends were trimmed by 2 bases and 1 base, with 11 bases remaining between them. Germline CDR1 is KGHSH and CDR2 is LQKENI. This CDR3 has 15 residues. CDR3 loop: CASSPFEGSNTEAFF. CDR3 nucleotide sequence: TGTGCCAGCTCACCATTCGAGGGTTCGAACACTGAAGCTTTCTTT.

The rearrangement joins TRBV7-2 to TRBJ1-1; 8 bases align to TRBD1. CDR3 length equals 15 residues. Per germline, CDR1 SGHTA and CDR2 FQGNSA. The V gene end was trimmed by 4 bases and the J gene end by 4 bases; junction bases not matched to a gene: 8. CDR3 amino acids: CASSSTGARVTEAFF. CDR3 DNA: TGTGCCAGCAGCTCGACAGGGGCCCGGGTCACTGAAGCTTTCTTT.

V is TRBV5-1 and J is TRBJ1-4; 7 nucleotides align to TRBD1. This CDR3 comprises 16 residues. CDR1 is SGHRS and CDR2 is YFSETQ in the germline V gene. V was clipped by 1 base and J by 2 bases; unmatched bases: 5. The CDR3 bases are TGCGCCAGCAGCTTGAGGGACAGCGGCACTAATGAAAAACTGTTTTTT. It specifies CASSLRDSGTNEKLFF.

V and J are TRBV5-1 and TRBJ2-1, with D tentatively TRBD1 or TRBD2 (5 bases each). The ends were cut back, 7 bases at V and 2 bases at J, with 13 bases in the middle. Germline V gene data show CDR1 as SGHRS and CDR2 as YFSETQ. The CDR3 contains 14 residues. The CDR3 region has the DNA TGCGCCAGCTTCGTCAGGGACGCCTACAATGAGCAGTTCTTC. Protein: CASFVRDAYNEQFF.